The present TCR beta chain was sequenced within a study of shared clonotypes between healthy human individuals. Whole-study context: The donors, a couple of women and a few men, were aged 18 to 49. Donors had three CD4 naive, three CD4 memory, two CD8 naive and one CD8 memory plate apiece.

CD8 cells regarded as naive lacked CD45RO, were positively chosen for CCR7, and omitted terminally differentiated effector memory CD45RA+ cells. General study points: Generally, naive subsets came out with larger estimated richness than memory subsets. Only blood was sampled; tissue repertoires likely differ.

This clone appeared a few times. Antigen specificity is unknown. The V gene lost 3 bases and the J gene lost 0 bases, with 9 bases spanning the gap. Germline V gives CDR1 SGDLS, CDR2 YYNGEE. CDR3 length equals 14 residues. The assay was immunoSEQ multiplex PCR, and TCRdb's table has in-frame clones only and misses some. The sample consists of about 2.1 million clones, 80% to 95% of them appearing once. This sequence was found in a man between 18 and 29 years old in good health. Some clones in this sample may be carry-over from other donors' samples. Sequencing was performed on naive CD8+ T cells from PBMCs. The rearrangement uses TRBV9 and TRBJ1-1, with D unresolved. CDR3 nucleotide sequence: TGTGCCAGCAGCGACGGATTCATGAACACTGAAGCTTTCTTT. Its protein is CASSDGFMNTEAFF.